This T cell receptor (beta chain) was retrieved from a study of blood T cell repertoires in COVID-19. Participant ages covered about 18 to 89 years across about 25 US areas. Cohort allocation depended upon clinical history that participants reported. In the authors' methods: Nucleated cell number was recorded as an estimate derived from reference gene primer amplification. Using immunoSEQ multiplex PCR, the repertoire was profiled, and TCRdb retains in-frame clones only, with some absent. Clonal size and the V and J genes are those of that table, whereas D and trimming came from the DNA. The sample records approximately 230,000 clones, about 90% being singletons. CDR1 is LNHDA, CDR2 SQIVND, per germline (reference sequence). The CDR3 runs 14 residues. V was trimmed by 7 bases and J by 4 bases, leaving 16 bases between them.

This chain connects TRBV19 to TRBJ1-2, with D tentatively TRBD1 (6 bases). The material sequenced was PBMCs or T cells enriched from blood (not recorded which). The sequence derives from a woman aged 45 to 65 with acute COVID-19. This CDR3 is CASTFLDSSYGYTF. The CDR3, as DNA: TGTGCCAGTACCTTCCTGGACAGCAGCTATGGCTACACCTTC.